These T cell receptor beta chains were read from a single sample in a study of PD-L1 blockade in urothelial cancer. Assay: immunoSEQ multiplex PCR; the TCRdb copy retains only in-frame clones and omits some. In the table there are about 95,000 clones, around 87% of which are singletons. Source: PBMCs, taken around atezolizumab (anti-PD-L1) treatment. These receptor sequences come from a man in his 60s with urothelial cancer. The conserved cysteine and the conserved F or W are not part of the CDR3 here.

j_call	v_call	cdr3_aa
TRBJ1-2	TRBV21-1	ASSKREWTGGAGGYT
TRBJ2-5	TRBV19	ASSMASGLGETQY
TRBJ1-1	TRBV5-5	ASSLTGETEAF
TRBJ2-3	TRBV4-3	ASSQDGGRTDTQY
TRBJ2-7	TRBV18	ASSPNRDSYEQY
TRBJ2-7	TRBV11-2	ASSYRDRVSSY
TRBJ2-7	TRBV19	ASSSGSSYEQY
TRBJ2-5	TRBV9	ASSASGRGVRETQY
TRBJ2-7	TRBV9	ASSPGGYEQY
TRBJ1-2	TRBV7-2	ASSTTGTDYGYT
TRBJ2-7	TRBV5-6	ASSRTGIYEQY
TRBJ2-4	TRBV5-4	ASSLDEAGRNEH
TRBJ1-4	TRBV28	ASSFRTGDEKLF
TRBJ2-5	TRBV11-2	ASSFHGFGDKQETQY
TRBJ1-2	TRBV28	ATAGGGDNYGYT
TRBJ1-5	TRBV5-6	ASRKGPYSNQPQH
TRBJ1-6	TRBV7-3	ASSLNPNSPLH
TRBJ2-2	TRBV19	ASSTPTVSAGELF
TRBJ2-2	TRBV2	ASSEDRGSGELF
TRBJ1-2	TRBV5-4	ASSGRGKTNYGYT
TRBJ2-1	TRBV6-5	ASSLTGGPYNEQF
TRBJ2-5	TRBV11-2	ASSLFAPSGTETQY
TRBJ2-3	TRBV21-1	ASSFRGSGPRDTDTQY
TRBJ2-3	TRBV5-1	ASSFLQGITDTQY
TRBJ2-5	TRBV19	ASSISGQGGETQY
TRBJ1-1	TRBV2	ASIAGRGPSEAF
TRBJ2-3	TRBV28	ASSLFAAAEGLAGVRNTQY
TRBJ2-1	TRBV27	ASTSLAGVNNEQF
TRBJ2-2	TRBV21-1	ASGPGEGHNFTGELF
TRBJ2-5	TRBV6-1	ASSPGGTNQETQY
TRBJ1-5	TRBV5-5	ASSLYSGGAQPQH
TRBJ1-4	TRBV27	ASSQTGVNEKLF
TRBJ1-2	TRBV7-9	ASSLGTGNGYT
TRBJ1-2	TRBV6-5	ASSLRGYGYT
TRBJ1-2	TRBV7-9	ASSAPSGTGTYGYT
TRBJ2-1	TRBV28	ASSEGRLVQF
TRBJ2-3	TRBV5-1	ASSLELAADTQY
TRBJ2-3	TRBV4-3	ASSTRLMRAAWVTDTQY
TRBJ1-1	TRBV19	ASTTEDRGFTEAF
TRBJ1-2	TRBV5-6	ASSYTGIGYGYT
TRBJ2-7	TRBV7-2	ASSHGGAEGYEQY
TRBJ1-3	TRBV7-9	ASSLQGTSGNTIY
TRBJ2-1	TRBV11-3	ASSSGQPKQF
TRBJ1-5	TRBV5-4	ASSLDSSQPQH
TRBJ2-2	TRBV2	ASSDQGATTGELF
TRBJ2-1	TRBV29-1	SVESYYNEQF
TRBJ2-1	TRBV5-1	ASSLTGNSYNEQF
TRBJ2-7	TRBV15	ATSRRGQGSHEQY
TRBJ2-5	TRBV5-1	ASSLRPGQGGQETQY
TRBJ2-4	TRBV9	ASSPSSGRKVNIQY
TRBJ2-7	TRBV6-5	ASSGTGTGGAEQY
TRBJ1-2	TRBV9	ASSVAEGWGQGNGYT
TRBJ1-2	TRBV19	ASKRQGKGANYGYT
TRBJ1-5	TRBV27	ASSLSATGSNQPQH
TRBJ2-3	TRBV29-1	SVEGWGRVDTQY
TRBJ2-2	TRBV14	ASSLETGQSTGELF
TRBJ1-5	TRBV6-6	ASSYYDRSNQPQH